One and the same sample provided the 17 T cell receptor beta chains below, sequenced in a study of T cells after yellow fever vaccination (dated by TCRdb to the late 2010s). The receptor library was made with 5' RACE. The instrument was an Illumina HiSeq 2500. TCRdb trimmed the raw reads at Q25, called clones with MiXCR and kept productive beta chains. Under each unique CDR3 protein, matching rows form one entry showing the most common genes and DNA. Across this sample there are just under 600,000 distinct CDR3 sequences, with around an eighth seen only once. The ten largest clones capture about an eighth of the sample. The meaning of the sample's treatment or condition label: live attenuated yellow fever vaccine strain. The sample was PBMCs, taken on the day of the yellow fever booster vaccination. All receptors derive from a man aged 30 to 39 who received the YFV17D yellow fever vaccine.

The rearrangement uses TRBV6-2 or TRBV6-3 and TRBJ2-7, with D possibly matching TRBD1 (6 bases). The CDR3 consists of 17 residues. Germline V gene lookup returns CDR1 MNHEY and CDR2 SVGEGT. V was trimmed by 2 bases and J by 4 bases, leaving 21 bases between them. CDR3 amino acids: CASSYQSFGTTSYEQYF. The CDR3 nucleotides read TGTGCCAGCAGTTACCAAAGCTTCGGGACAACATCTTACGAGCAGTACTTC.

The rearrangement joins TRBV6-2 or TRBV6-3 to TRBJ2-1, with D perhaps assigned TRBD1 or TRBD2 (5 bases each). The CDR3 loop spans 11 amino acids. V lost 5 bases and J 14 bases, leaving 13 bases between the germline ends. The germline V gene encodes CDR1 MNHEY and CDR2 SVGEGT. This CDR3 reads CASSRGSGEFF. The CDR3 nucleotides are TGTGCCAGCAGTCGGGGCTCGGGTGAGTTCTTC.

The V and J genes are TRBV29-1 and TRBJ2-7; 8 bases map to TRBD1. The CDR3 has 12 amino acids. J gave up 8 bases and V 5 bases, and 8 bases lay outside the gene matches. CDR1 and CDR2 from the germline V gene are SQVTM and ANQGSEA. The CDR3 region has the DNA TGCAGCGTTCGGCGGGACAGGTACAAGCAGTACTTC. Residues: CSVRRDRYKQYF.

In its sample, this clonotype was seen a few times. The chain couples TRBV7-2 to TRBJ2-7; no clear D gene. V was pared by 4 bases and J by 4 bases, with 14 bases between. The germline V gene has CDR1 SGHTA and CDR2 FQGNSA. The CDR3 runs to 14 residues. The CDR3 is CASSSPPDHYEQYF. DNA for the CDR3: TGTGCCAGCAGCTCCCCCCCAGATCATTACGAGCAGTACTTC.

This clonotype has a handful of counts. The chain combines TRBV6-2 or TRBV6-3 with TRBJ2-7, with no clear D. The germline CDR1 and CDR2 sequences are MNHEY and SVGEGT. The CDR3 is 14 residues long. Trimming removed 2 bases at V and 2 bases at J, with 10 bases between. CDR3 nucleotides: TGTGCCAGCAGTTACCGCTATACACCCTACGAGCAGTACTTC. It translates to CASSYRYTPYEQYF.

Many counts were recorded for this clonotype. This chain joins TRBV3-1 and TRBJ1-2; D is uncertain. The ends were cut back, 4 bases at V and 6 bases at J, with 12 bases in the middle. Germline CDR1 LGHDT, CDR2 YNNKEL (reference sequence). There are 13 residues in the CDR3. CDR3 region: CASSRTLSHGYTF. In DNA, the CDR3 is TGTGCCAGCAGCCGAACCCTTAGCCATGGCTACACCTTC.

CDR3 coding DNA: TGTGCCAGCAGCTTAGCGGCAGGGGTCATCTACGAGCAGTACTTC. Amino acid sequence: CASSLAAGVIYEQYF. This chain connects TRBV7-8 to TRBJ2-7, with a possible D match to TRBD1 (6 bases). This CDR3 region has 15 residues. CDR1 and CDR2 (germline): SGHVS, FQNEAQ. Trimming cost V 0 bases and J 3 bases, with 12 bases left between them.

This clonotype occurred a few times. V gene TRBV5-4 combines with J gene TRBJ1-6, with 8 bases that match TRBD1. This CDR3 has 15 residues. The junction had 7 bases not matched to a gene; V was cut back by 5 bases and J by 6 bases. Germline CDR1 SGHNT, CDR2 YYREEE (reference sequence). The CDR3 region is CASRLGTGANSPLHF. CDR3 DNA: TGTGCCAGCAGACTGGGGACAGGCGCTAATTCACCCCTCCACTTT.

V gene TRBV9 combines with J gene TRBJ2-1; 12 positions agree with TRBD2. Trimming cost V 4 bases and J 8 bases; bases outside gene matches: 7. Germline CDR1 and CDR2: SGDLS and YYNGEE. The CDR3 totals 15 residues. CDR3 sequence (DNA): TGTGCCAGCAGCCCCCGACTAGCGGGAGTTGATGAGCAGTTCTTC. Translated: CASSPRLAGVDEQFF.

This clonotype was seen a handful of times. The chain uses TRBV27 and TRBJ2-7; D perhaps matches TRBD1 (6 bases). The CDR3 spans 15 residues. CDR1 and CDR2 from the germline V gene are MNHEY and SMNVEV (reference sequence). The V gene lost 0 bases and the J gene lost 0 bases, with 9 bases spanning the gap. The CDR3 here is CASSLSWTASYEQYF. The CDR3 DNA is TGTGCCAGCAGTTTATCCTGGACAGCCTCCTACGAGCAGTACTTC.

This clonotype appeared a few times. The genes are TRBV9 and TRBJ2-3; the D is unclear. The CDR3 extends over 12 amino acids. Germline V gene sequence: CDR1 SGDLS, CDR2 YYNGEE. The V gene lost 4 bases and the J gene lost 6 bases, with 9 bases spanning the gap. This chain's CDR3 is CASSRREDTQYF. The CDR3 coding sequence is TGTGCCAGCAGCAGGCGAGAGGATACGCAGTATTTT. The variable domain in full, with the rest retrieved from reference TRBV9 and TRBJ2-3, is DSGVTQTPKHLITATGQRVTLRCSPRSGDLSVYWYQQSLDQGLQFLIQYYNGEERAKGNILERFSAQQFPDLHSELNLSSLELGDSALYFCASSRREDTQYFGPGTRLTVL.

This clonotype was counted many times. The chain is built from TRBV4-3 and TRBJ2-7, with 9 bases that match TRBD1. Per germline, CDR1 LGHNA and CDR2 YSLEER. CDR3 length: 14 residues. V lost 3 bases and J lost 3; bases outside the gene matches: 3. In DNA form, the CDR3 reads TGCGCCAGCAGCCAGGACAGGGGTGGCTACGAGCAGTACTTC. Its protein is CASSQDRGGYEQYF.

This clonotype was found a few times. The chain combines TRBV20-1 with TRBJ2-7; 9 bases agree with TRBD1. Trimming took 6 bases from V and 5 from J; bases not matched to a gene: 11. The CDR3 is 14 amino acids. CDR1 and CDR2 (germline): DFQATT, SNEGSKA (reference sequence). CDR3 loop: CSATGTGSSNEQYF. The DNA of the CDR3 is TGCAGTGCCACGGGGACAGGGAGTAGCAACGAGCAGTACTTC.

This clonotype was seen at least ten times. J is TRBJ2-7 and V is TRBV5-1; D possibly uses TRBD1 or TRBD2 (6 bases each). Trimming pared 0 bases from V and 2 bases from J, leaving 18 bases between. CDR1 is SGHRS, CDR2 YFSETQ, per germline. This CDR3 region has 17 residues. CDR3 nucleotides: TGCGCCAGCAGCTTGGCTCCCCAAACGGGGGCTACCTACGAGCAGTACTTC. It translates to CASSLAPQTGATYEQYF.

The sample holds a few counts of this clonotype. Here the CDR3 reads CATPGPSETQYF. CDR3 nucleotides: TGTGCCACACCCGGGCCTTCAGAGACCCAGTACTTC. The chain combines TRBV7-9 with TRBJ2-5; D is uncertain. CDR1 and CDR2 from the germline V gene are SEHNR and FQNEAQ (reference sequence). CDR3 size: 12 residues. Trimming stripped 10 bases from V and 4 bases from J, with 13 bases between.

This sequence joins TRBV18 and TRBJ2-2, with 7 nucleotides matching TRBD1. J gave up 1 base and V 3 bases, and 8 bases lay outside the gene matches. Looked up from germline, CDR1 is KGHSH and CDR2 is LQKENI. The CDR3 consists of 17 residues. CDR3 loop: CASSPFRTGQNTGELFF. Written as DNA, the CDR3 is TGTGCCAGCTCACCTTTTAGGACAGGCCAGAACACCGGGGAGCTGTTTTTT.

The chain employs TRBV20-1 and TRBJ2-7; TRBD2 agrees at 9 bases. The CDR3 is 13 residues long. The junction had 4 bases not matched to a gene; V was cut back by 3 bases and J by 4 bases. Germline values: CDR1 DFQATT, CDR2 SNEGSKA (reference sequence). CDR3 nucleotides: TGCAGTGCTAGCGTTAGCGGGAGTTACGAGCAGTACTTC. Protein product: CSASVSGSYEQYF.